This T cell receptor (beta chain) was profiled in a study of metastatic and nonmetastatic thyroid tumors (TCRdb year 2020). Notes on the research overall: Repertoires were compared across peripheral blood and tumor or nodule tissue samples from malignant and benign thyroid patients. Results and caveats for the whole study, not just this receptor: In both blood and tumor samples, TCR beta diversity was reported to be significantly higher in malignant tumors than in benign nodules.

The germline ends are 26 bases apart after V is trimmed by 6 bases and J by 8 bases. Including cysteine and phenylalanine, the CDR3 has 17 amino acids. The CDR3 DNA has 51 bases and is translated from base 1. Via the germline V gene, CDR1 is MDHEN and CDR2 SYDVKM. None of the patients had been given any treatment before thyroid surgery. Using T-cell receptor beta sequencing, the researchers looked back retrospectively at clinical samples from patients, gathered between about 2012 and 2018. Library preparation employed PCR. Data came from an Illumina HiSeq 4000. High-throughput sequencing was used to profile the TCR beta-chain CDR3 region of each patient. The paper's processing steps were these. Drawing on CDR3 differences between clinicopathological groups, the researchers built a classifier meant to tell apart patients with distant-metastatic papillary thyroid cancer. To measure repertoire diversity the researchers used the Shannon index, while the Morisita-Horn index served to gauge how similar the tumor and blood repertoires were. The public reads were run again by TCRdb, first through fastp at Q25 and then through MiXCR, and only productive beta chains were kept. These V and J calls originate from TCRdb's pipeline instead of the authors' own analysis. The sample table records about 32,000 clones; under 8% of these occur just once. About 41% of the sample comes from the top ten.

This clone was picked up a small number of times. Its antigen is currently not known. A single base separates this from a much larger clone, so it may be a read error. Sequencing was carried out using blood. The sequence was obtained from a female donor with papillary thyroid cancer or a benign thyroid nodule (not recorded which). Some clones in this sample may be carry-over from other donors' samples. The rearrangement joined TRBV28 to TRBJ2-1; the D gene cannot be resolved reliably. The DNA reads as follows: TGTGCCAGCAGCCACTCCTGGGCGGCAGCGTCTCAGGATGAGCAGTTCTTC. Its protein product is CASSHSWAAASQDEQFF.